Below are 24 T cell receptor beta chains sequenced from a single sample in a study of control samples from healthy donors and cancer patients. Libraries were prepared by immunoSEQ multiplex PCR; TCRdb keeps only in-frame clonotypes and omits some of them. Among some 87,000 clones listed, 80% to 90% were seen once. The sequenced material came from PBMCs. The receptors here all came from a man between 60 and 75 years old with head and neck cancer.

The rearrangement links TRBV27 to TRBJ1-5; no reliable D call. Trimming took 5 bases from V and 0 from J, leaving 17 bases between them. The germline CDR1 and CDR2 sequences are MNHEY and SMNVEV (reference sequence). This CDR3 is 17 amino acids long. CDR3 coding DNA: TGTGCCAGCAGTCCCCGCGGACTCAAGCCTAGCAATCAGCCCCAGCATTTT. Its translation: CASSPRGLKPSNQPQHF.

V usage is TRBV10-3 and J usage is TRBJ2-2; a possible D gene is TRBD1 (6 bases). Germline V gene data show CDR1 as ENHRY and CDR2 as SYGVKD. Trimming took off 6 bases at V and 7 bases at J, with 15 bases between the two ends. The CDR3 extends over 14 amino acids. The CDR3 DNA is TGTGCCATCAGCGACCTACAGGGATTCGGGGAGCTGTTTTTT. This codes for CAISDLQGFGELFF.

This chain links TRBV19 with TRBJ2-7; D possibly corresponds to TRBD2 (6 bases). Germline lookup yields CDR1 LNHDA and CDR2 SQIVND (reference sequence). CDR3 length: 15 residues. Trimming cost V 3 bases and J 2 bases, with 14 bases left between them. CDR3 loop: CASSMGGTPTYEQYF. CDR3 DNA sequence: TGTGCCAGTAGTATGGGGGGAACCCCCACCTACGAGCAGTACTTC. The full variable domain, rest sourced from reference TRBV19 and TRBJ2-7, is DGGITQSPKYLFRKEGQNVTLSCEQNLNHDAMYWYRQDPGQGLRLIYYSQIVNDFQKGDIAEGYSVSREKKESFPLTVTSAQKNPTAFYLCASSMGGTPTYEQYFGPGTRLTVT.

This chain links TRBV7-2 with TRBJ2-3; 7 positions agree with TRBD2. Trimming removed 1 base from V and 1 base from J; junction bases left unmatched: 8. This CDR3 is built from 17 residues. CDR1 is SGHTA and CDR2 is FQGNSA in the germline V gene. The CDR3 protein is CASSLVSGGSGTDTQYF. The CDR3 DNA reads as TGTGCCAGCAGCTTAGTTTCTGGCGGGAGTGGCACAGATACGCAGTATTTT.

The rearrangement joins TRBV29-1 to TRBJ2-1, with 8 bases that match TRBD1. The CDR3 runs 17 residues. Trimming took 7 bases from V and 0 from J; bases not matched to a gene: 14. The V gene's germline CDR1 is SQVTM and CDR2 ANQGSEA. CDR3 region: CSALGQGVVSSYNEQFF. DNA for the CDR3: TGCAGCGCTCTAGGACAGGGAGTCGTGAGCTCCTACAATGAGCAGTTCTTC.

The V call is TRBV11-2, the J call TRBJ1-1; 7 bases align to TRBD1. The CDR3 loop spans 16 amino acids. V shed 1 base and J 4 bases; nucleotides not matched to a gene: 9. Germline assignment: CDR1 SGHAT and CDR2 FQNNGV. CDR3 sequence: CASSLVTGLGGTEAFF. Here the CDR3 DNA reads TGTGCCAGCAGCTTAGTGACAGGGCTTGGGGGCACTGAAGCTTTCTTT.

The V call is TRBV15, the J call TRBJ2-5, with 7 bases identical to TRBD2. Germline assignment: CDR1 LNHNV and CDR2 YYDKDF (reference sequence). V was clipped by 3 bases and J by 1 base; unmatched bases: 5. The CDR3 totals 15 residues. The CDR3 here is CATSSGRAFQETQYF. The CDR3 nucleotides read TGTGCCACCAGCAGTGGGAGGGCCTTCCAAGAGACCCAGTACTTC.

This chain uses TRBV6-5 with TRBJ1-2; possible D gene TRBD1, 5 bases. This CDR3 region has 16 residues. The V and J ends lost 0 bases and 7 bases respectively, with 18 bases between them. Germline CDR1 MNHEY, CDR2 SVGAGI. In DNA form, the CDR3 reads TGTGCCAGCAGTTACTCGATGGGACTCCGGACACTTGGCTACACCTTC. This codes for CASSYSMGLRTLGYTF.

The chain uses TRBV5-1 and TRBJ1-1; 7 positions match TRBD1. The CDR3 extends over 15 amino acids. J gave up 2 bases and V 0 bases, and 4 bases lay outside the gene matches. Germline lookup yields CDR1 SGHRS and CDR2 YFSETQ. Here the CDR3 DNA reads TGCGCCAGCAGCTTGGTAAAGGGGGCAAACACTGAAGCTTTCTTT. This sequence encodes CASSLVKGANTEAFF. Full variable domain (outside the CDR3, taken from reference TRBV5-1 and TRBJ1-1): KAGVTQTPRYLIKTRGQQVTLSCSPISGHRSVSWYQQTPGQGLQFLFEYFSETQRNKGNFPGRFSGRQFSNSRSEMNVSTLELGDSALYLCASSLVKGANTEAFFGQGTRLTVV.

The chain couples TRBV28 to TRBJ2-1; D gene ambiguous. The V and J ends lost 3 bases and 9 bases respectively, with 6 bases between them. The CDR3 is 11 residues long. Germline CDR1 MDHEN, CDR2 SYDVKM. The CDR3 region is CASSFRVEQFF. CDR3 nucleotides: TGTGCCAGCAGTTTCCGGGTTGAGCAGTTCTTC.

V and J are TRBV7-8 and TRBJ1-3, with TRBD1 identical over 7 bases. The V gene end was trimmed by 3 bases and the J gene end by 2 bases; junction bases not matched to a gene: 1. Germline V gene sequence: CDR1 SGHVS, CDR2 FQNEAQ. The CDR3 spans 14 residues. CDR3 sequence (DNA): TGTGCCAGCAGCTTGACAGGGACTGGAAACACCATATATTTT. This sequence encodes CASSLTGTGNTIYF. The full variable domain, completed using reference TRBV7-8 and TRBJ1-3, is GAGVSQSPRYKVAKRGQDVALRCDPISGHVSLFWYQQALGQGPEFLTYFQNEAQLDKSGLPSDRFFAERPEGSVSTLKIQRTQQEDSAVYLCASSLTGTGNTIYFGEGSWLTVV.

This chain links TRBV19 with TRBJ2-7; possibly TRBD2 for D (6 bases). Trimming took 3 bases from V and 3 from J, leaving 9 bases between them. The CDR3 length is 13 residues. Per germline, CDR1 LNHDA and CDR2 SQIVND (reference sequence). This chain's CDR3 is CASSITGSYEQYF. The DNA of the CDR3 is TGTGCCAGTAGTATCACCGGGAGCTACGAGCAGTACTTC.

This clone turned up a few times. The rearrangement joins TRBV6-5 to TRBJ2-7, with TRBD1 as a possible D gene (6 bases). V lost 8 bases and J 0 bases, leaving 11 bases between the germline ends. CDR3 length: 13 residues. Germline CDR1 reads MNHEY; CDR2 reads SVGAGI. The CDR3 reads CASGGPSSYEQYF. The CDR3 region has the DNA TGTGCCAGCGGGGGCCCCAGCTCCTACGAGCAGTACTTC.

The J gene is TRBJ2-2, the V gene TRBV11-2; TRBD2 agrees at 7 bases. Losses at the gene ends were 5 bases for V and 5 bases for J; bases not matched to a gene: 11. The CDR3 covers 16 residues. CDR1 and CDR2 (germline): SGHAT, FQNNGV. CDR3 DNA sequence: TGTGCCAGCAGCCCAGGTCTCGGGGGAGGGACCGGGGAGCTGTTTTTT. Translated: CASSPGLGGGTGELFF.

As concerns this clone: The same CDR3 also results from other DNA sequences found in this sample. CDR3 nucleotides: TGCGCCAGCAGCAGAGATACCTACGAGCAGTACTTC. The encoded protein is CASSRDTYEQYF. The chain recombines TRBV5-1 with TRBJ2-7; D remains ambiguous. The germline V gene has CDR1 SGHRS and CDR2 YFSETQ. CDR3 size: 12 residues. Trimming removed 4 bases at V and 2 bases at J, with 7 bases between. Full variable domain (remainder filled in from reference TRBV5-1 and TRBJ2-7): KAGVTQTPRYLIKTRGQQVTLSCSPISGHRSVSWYQQTPGQGLQFLFEYFSETQRNKGNFPGRFSGRQFSNSRSEMNVSTLELGDSALYLCASSRDTYEQYFGPGTRLTVT.

This chain joins TRBV5-1 and TRBJ2-1, with D possibly being TRBD2 (6 bases). The CDR3 runs 14 residues. CDR1 SGHRS and CDR2 YFSETQ come from the germline V gene. Trimming removed 0 bases from V and 4 bases from J, with 8 bases in between. CDR3 bases: TGCGCCAGCAGCTTGGGGGGACTTTACAATGAGCAGTTCTTC. Protein sequence: CASSLGGLYNEQFF.

This rearrangement joins TRBV7-2 to TRBJ1-4, with D maybe TRBD1 (6 bases). The V and J ends lost 4 bases and 4 bases respectively, with 16 bases between them. The CDR3 is made up of 16 amino acids. The V gene's germline CDR1 is SGHTA and CDR2 FQGNSA. In nucleotides, the CDR3 is TGTGCCAGCAGCTCGGAAGAGACAGGATTTAATGAAAAACTGTTTTTT. Translating it yields CASSSEETGFNEKLFF.

The chain is built from TRBV7-9 and TRBJ2-5; 10 nucleotides match TRBD2. This CDR3 region has 15 residues. The J segment lost 4 bases and the V segment lost 6 bases, leaving 8 bases of the junction unmatched. Germline CDR1 SEHNR, CDR2 FQNEAQ (reference sequence). The CDR3 reads CASSLLAGVLETQYF. CDR3 in DNA: TGTGCCAGCAGTCTCCTAGCGGGAGTCTTAGAGACCCAGTACTTC.

The chain couples TRBV12-3 or TRBV12-4 to TRBJ2-7; D gene uncertain. This CDR3 is built from 11 residues. V lost 6 bases and J 6 bases, leaving 9 bases between the germline ends. The CDR3 sequence: CASSFVGEQYF. The CDR3 coding sequence is TGTGCCAGCAGCTTCGTTGGCGAGCAGTACTTC.

J is TRBJ1-5 and V is TRBV3-1 (or the pseudogene TRBV3-2), with TRBD1 as a possible D gene (5 bases). Trimming left V 3 bases short and J 6 bases short, with 9 bases between. The CDR3 spans 13 residues. Per germline, CDR1 LGHDT and CDR2 YNNKEL (reference sequence). The CDR3 DNA reads TGTGCCAGCAGCCAGGGGGGAAGTCAGCCCCAGCATTTT. Its protein is CASSQGGSQPQHF.

This clone has more than one count but fewer than ten. The gene calls are TRBV10-1 and TRBJ2-1; a weak D match, TRBD2 (6 bases). CDR3 length: 15 residues. Germline V gene sequence: CDR1 WNHNN, CDR2 SYGVQD (reference sequence). Deletions cut 4 bases from V and 0 bases from J, with 10 bases between. CDR3 bases: TGCGCCAGCAGTGGAGGAGGGAGCTCCTACAATGAGCAGTTCTTC. Translated, it gives CASSGGGSSYNEQFF.

This clone was seen a single time. The V call is TRBV24-1, the J call TRBJ2-1; 7 nucleotides align to TRBD2. Trimming at V came to 4 bases and at J to 10 bases, leaving 12 bases not matched to a gene. This CDR3 region has 15 residues. CDR1 is KGHDR and CDR2 is SFDVKD in the germline V gene. The CDR3 loop reads CATSDPSGGAREQFF. The CDR3 DNA sequence: TGTGCCACCAGTGACCCTAGCGGAGGGGCACGAGAGCAGTTCTTC.

The J gene is TRBJ2-1, the V gene TRBV7-2; 12 bases map to TRBD2. This CDR3 region has 16 residues. Unmatched junction bases numbered 5, after V lost 0 bases and J lost 8 bases. Germline CDR1 and CDR2: SGHTA and FQGNSA. CDR3 DNA: TGTGCCAGCAGCTTAGCGGCTAGCGGGAGGGCCCATGAGCAGTTCTTC. Translated: CASSLAASGRAHEQFF.

The V call is TRBV7-9, the J call TRBJ2-1; possibly TRBD1 for D (6 bases). CDR1 is SEHNR and CDR2 is FQNEAQ in the germline V gene (reference sequence). The CDR3 loop spans 15 amino acids. The V end was cut by 1 base, the J end by 6 bases, with 13 bases between. This CDR3 is CASSLGGGSGNEQFF. DNA of the CDR3: TGTGCCAGCAGCTTAGGAGGGGGATCGGGCAATGAGCAGTTCTTC.